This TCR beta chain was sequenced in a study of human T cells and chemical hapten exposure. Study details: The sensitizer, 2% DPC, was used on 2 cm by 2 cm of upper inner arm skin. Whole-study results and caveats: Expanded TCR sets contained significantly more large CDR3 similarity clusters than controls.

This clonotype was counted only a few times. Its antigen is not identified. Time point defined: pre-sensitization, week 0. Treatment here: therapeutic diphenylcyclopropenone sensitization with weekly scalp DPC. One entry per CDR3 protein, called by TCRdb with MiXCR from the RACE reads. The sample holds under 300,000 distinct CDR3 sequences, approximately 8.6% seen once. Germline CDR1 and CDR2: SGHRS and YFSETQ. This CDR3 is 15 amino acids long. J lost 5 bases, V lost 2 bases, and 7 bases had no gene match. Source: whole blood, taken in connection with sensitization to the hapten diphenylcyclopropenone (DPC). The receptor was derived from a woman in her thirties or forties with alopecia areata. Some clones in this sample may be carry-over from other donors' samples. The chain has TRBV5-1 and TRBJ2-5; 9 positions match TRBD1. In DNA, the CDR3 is TGCGCCAGCAGCTTAGGGACAGGGACGGTGGAGACCCAGTACTTC. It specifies CASSLGTGTVETQYF.